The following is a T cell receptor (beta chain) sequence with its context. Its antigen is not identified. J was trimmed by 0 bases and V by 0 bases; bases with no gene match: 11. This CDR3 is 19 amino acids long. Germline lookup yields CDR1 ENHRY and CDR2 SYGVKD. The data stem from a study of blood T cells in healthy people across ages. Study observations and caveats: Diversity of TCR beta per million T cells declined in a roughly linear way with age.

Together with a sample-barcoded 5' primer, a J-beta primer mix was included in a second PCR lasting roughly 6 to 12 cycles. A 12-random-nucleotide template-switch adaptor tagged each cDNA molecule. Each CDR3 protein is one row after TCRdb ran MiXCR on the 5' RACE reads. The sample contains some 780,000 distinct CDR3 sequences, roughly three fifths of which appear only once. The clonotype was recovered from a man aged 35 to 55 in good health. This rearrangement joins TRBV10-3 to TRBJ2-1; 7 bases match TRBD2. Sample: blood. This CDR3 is CAISESGSGPSSSYNEQFF. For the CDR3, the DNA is TGTGCCATCAGTGAGTCGGGTAGCGGGCCTTCTAGCTCCTACAATGAGCAGTTCTTC.